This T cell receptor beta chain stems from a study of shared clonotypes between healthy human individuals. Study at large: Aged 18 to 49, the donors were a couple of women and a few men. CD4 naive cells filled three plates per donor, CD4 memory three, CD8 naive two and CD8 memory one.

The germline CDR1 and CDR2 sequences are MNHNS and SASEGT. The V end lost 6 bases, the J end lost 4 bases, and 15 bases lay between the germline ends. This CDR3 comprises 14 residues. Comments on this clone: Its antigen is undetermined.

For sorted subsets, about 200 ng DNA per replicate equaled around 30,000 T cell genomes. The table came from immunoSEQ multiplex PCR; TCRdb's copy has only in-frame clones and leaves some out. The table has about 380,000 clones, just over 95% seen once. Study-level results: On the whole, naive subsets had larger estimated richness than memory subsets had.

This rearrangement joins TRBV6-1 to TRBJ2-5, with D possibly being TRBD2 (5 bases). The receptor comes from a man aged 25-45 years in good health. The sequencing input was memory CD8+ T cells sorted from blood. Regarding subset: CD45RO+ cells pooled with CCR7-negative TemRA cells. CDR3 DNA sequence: TGTGCCAGCAGCGGATATGGGAGCGGAGAGACCCAGTACTTC. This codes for CASSGYGSGETQYF.